This T cell receptor (beta chain) was found in a study of early T cells in non-severe SARS-CoV-2 infection. Background on the study: Bulk RNA isolated from unsorted whole blood underwent sequencing; chains were not paired.

Points on this clonotype: Its antigen is not identified.

CDR1 is SGHAT and CDR2 is FQNNGV in the germline V gene. V lost 8 bases and J lost 0, with 10 bases in between. The CDR3 spans 13 residues. Study outcomes and limitations: Matching against VDJdb likely underestimated virus-specific expansions, favoring anti-spike CD8.

Researchers attached unique molecular identifiers to individual cDNA molecules. TCRdb reanalysed the 5' RACE reads using MiXCR and keeps one entry per CDR3 protein. The sample consists of 55,000 to 80,000 distinct CDR3 sequences, about an eighth of them appearing once. This clonotype was obtained from an adult who was a healthcare worker with PCR-confirmed SARS-CoV-2 infection or an uninfected control (not recorded which). V and J are TRBV11-2 and TRBJ1-1, with D maybe TRBD1 (5 bases). Source: whole blood, taken at baseline. In nucleotides, the CDR3 is TGTGCCAGCGGACACCTCGTGAACACTGAAGCTTTCTTT. Its translation is CASGHLVNTEAFF.